The entry below describes one T cell receptor beta chain. Antigen: not known. The sample is drawn from a study of T cell responses to AZD1222 COVID-19 vaccine. Sequencing was performed with immunoSEQ multiplex PCR; in TCRdb, only in-frame clones are kept and a portion is missing. This sample has 110,000 to 150,000 clones; approximately 93% occur once, and the top ten carry roughly an eighth. Study-wide results and limits: The sample set comprised mostly white British donors with more females, and clonal diversity was possibly underestimated. At 160-218 and 743-854, vaccine-associated CD4 TCRs were dominant, and they spanned spike.

Germline CDR1 and CDR2: ENHRY and SYGVKD. Germline trimming cut 6 bases from V and 4 bases from J; bases unmatched to any gene: 7. This CDR3 has 14 residues. The V gene is TRBV10-3, the J gene TRBJ1-1, with 8 bases aligning to TRBD1. This sequence was found in an adult who had recovered from COVID-19. The starting material was peripheral blood, obtained after recovery from COVID-19. CDR3 sequence reads: CAISGQGGATEAFF. The CDR3 region has the DNA TGTGCCATCAGCGGACAGGGAGGAGCCACTGAAGCTTTCTTT.